This T cell receptor beta chain was sequenced for a study of blood T cell repertoires in COVID-19 (TCRdb year 2020). Regarding the research as a whole: Samples from collaborators originated in the United States, Italy and Spain and spanned both the acute and convalescent phases of COVID-19. HLA class I and class II types, where available, came from metadata supplied by the sample provider rather than from assay-based typing. A de-identified subject ID, COVID-19 status, age in years and sex were almost always included in the sample metadata. The material from the prospective study consisted of cDNA or gDNA derived from T cells, B-cell-depleted T cells, or PBMCs. Deeply sampled blood TCRbeta repertoires from subjects exposed to, actively infected with, or recovered from COVID-19 were included in the dataset. Samples were obtained from the ongoing ImmuneRACE study (first 160 participants) and from about 1,300 subjects provided by 6 global collaborators. The repertoires were released in a freely available public database meant as a resource for research on the immune response to SARS-CoV-2. What the study reported, not specific to this receptor: The quantity of clinical and demographic metadata differed by source and by participant and was supplied without curation.

TCRbeta CDR3 regions were amplified from genomic DNA by means of the immunoSEQ Assay, a bias-controlled multiplex PCR. Under the source paper's analysis protocol: The number of nucleated cells in each sample was estimated from the amplification of reference gene primers within the assay. To quantify the absolute abundance of each unique TCRbeta CDR3 rearrangement, sequence reads were collapsed and filtered. For each sample, productive Simpson clonality was calculated as the square root of Simpson's diversity index over productive rearrangements. What TCRdb holds here is the immuneACCESS table cut down to in-frame rearrangements. Part of the clones is not present; checked against another copy, under half of the missing clones reflect an unresolved V gene, and the others are unexplained. V and J calls plus clone size are reproduced from that table; the DNA served to infer D and trimming. Recorded for this sample are about 40,000 clones; 86% of them occurred a single time. The ten biggest clones cover approximately 20% of the sample.

The junction carries 18 bases between V and J, which are trimmed by 4 bases and 4 bases respectively. The CDR3 runs 16 amino acids, cysteine and phenylalanine included. The DNA shown is the 48-base CDR3, in frame from base 1. CDR1 is given as SGDLS and CDR2 as YYNGEE, both from the germline V gene. Note on this clone: Its binding antigen is unknown. No clone much larger than this one lies a single base away; base qualities are absent.

The collaborating institutions used their own protocols to collect whole blood in K2EDTA tubes. Collaborator samples were shipped for TCRbeta analysis as frozen whole blood, isolated PBMCs, or DNA extracted from either sample type. Recombination linked TRBV9 to TRBJ2-1; perhaps TRBD2 is the D gene, with 6 bases matching. The sample consisted of peripheral blood. The clonotype comes from a man over 45 in a cohort sampled during active COVID-19. CDR3 sequence: CASSPGLAEYYNEQFF. The nucleotides read TGTGCCAGCAGCCCGGGACTGGCGGAATATTACAATGAGCAGTTCTTC. With the rest looked up from the reference TRBV9 and TRBJ2-1 genes rather than sequenced, the full variable domain is DSGVTQTPKHLITATGQRVTLRCSPRSGDLSVYWYQQSLDQGLQFLIQYYNGEERAKGNILERFSAQQFPDLHSELNLSSLELGDSALYFCASSPGLAEYYNEQFFGPGTRLTVL.